The 8 T cell receptor beta chains reported below all come from one sample, sequenced in a study of graft-versus-host responses after intestinal transplantation. Method: immunoSEQ multiplex PCR; TCRdb's copy keeps in-frame clones and lacks some. Of fewer than 100,000 clones listed, about 83% are singletons. Material: PBMCs, obtained 255 days after intestinal transplant. The receptor source for this set is a human patient who received an intestinal transplant, so some T cells may come from the graft donor.

The chain employs TRBV5-6 and TRBJ2-2; D gene unclear. CDR1 is SGHDT, CDR2 YYEEEE, per germline. This CDR3 contains 14 residues. The ends were cut back, 4 bases at V and 2 bases at J, with 9 bases in the middle. The CDR3 nucleotides read TGTGCCAGCAGCCGGACGGGTAACACCGGGGAGCTGTTTTTT. Protein sequence: CASSRTGNTGELFF.

V and J are TRBV5-4 and TRBJ1-3; D gene uncertain. Trimming shortened V by 2 bases and J by 2 bases, and 8 bases separated the two germline ends. The CDR3 is 14 residues long. Germline V gene sequence: CDR1 SGHNT, CDR2 YYREEE (reference sequence). The chain's CDR3 is CASSFGTAGNTIYF. The CDR3 DNA reads as TGTGCCAGCAGCTTCGGCACGGCTGGAAACACCATATATTTT.

The chain joins TRBV28 to TRBJ1-5, with a weak D call TRBD1 (6 bases). Trimming cost V 3 bases and J 3 bases, with 12 bases left between them. The CDR3 is 15 residues long. Per the germline V gene, CDR1 is MDHEN and CDR2 is SYDVKM. In DNA, the CDR3 is TGTGCCAGCAGTTTTGGGGGGGCCTTCAATCAGCCCCAGCATTTT. Its protein product is CASSFGGAFNQPQHF.

The chain joins TRBV6-1 to TRBJ2-5, with D tentatively TRBD1 or TRBD2 (5 bases each). The CDR3 length is 13 residues. Per the germline V gene, CDR1 is MNHNS and CDR2 is SASEGT. V was trimmed by 1 base and J by 4 bases, leaving 7 bases between them. The DNA of the CDR3 is TGTGCCAGCAGTGAAGTGGGACGAGAGACCCAGTACTTC. This encodes CASSEVGRETQYF.

This sequence joins TRBV6-5 and TRBJ1-1; no clear D. The CDR3 sequence is 12 residues long. V dropped 2 bases and J dropped 8 bases, with 9 bases sitting between them. Per the germline V gene, CDR1 is MNHEY and CDR2 is SVGAGI. CDR3: CASSYDRLEAFF. In nucleotides, the CDR3 is TGTGCCAGCAGTTACGATCGGCTAGAAGCTTTCTTT.

This chain uses TRBV7-9 with TRBJ1-1; the D is unclear. Germline CDR1 SEHNR, CDR2 FQNEAQ (reference sequence). With 4 bases removed from V and 0 bases from J, the gap between germline ends came to 12 bases. CDR3 length: 15 amino acids. CDR3 DNA: TGTGCCAGCAGCTCGCAGCTCAAGATGAACACTGAAGCTTTCTTT. It encodes CASSSQLKMNTEAFF.

V gene TRBV10-3 combines with J gene TRBJ2-5, with D possibly TRBD2 on 6 matching bases. CDR1 is ENHRY and CDR2 is SYGVKD in the germline V gene. V was pared by 4 bases and J by 5 bases, with 20 bases between. The CDR3 length is 16 residues. The DNA for the CDR3 is TGTGCCATCAGTGCCCTACTAGCAACCGGTTCGGAGACCCAGTACTTC. It translates to CAISALLATGSETQYF.

The CDR3 sequence is CASSLDLGQPQHF. In DNA, the CDR3 is TGTGCCAGCAGCTTGGATCTGGGTCAGCCCCAGCATTTT. The chain carries TRBV5-4 and TRBJ1-5; D is uncertain. V was trimmed by 0 bases and J by 6 bases, leaving 7 bases between them. Germline V gene sequence: CDR1 SGHNT, CDR2 YYREEE (reference sequence). CDR3 length: 13 amino acids.